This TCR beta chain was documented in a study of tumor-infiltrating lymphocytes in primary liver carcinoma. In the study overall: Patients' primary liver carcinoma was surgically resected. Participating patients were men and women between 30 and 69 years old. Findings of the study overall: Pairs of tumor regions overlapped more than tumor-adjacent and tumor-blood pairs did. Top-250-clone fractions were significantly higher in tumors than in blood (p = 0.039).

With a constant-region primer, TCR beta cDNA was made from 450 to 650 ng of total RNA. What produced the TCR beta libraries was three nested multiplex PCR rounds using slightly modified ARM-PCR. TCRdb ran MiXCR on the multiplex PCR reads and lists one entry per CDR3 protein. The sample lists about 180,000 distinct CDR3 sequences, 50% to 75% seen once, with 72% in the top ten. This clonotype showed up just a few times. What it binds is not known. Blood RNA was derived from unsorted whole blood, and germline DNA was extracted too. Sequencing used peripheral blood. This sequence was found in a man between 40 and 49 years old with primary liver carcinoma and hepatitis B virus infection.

DNA for the CDR3: TGCGCCAGCAGCCTCAGTAACGCAGGGAACTATGGCTACACCTTC. It encodes CASSLSNAGNYGYTF. The J gene is TRBJ1-2, the V gene TRBV4-1; D perhaps matches TRBD1 (5 bases). CDR1 is MGHRA, CDR2 YSYEKL, per germline. The length of the CDR3 is 15 residues. V was shortened by 4 bases and J by 2 bases, with 14 bases between the two germline ends.